The sequence of this T cell receptor beta chain was determined in a study of siplizumab effects on memory and regulatory T cells. Findings and limits, study-wide: Naive T cells seemed more diverse than memory cells and seemed major alloresponse contributors. With siplizumab, cumulative frequency of CD4+ memory-derived alloreactive sequences dropped significantly. It was not possible to assign a naive or memory phenotype to roughly 75-97% of proliferating CD4+ or CD8+ clones.

The CDR3 loop spans 15 amino acids. CDR1 and CDR2 from the germline V gene are SGHRS and YFSETQ. A note on this clone: Its antigen is currently unknown.

Assay: immunoSEQ multiplex PCR; the TCRdb copy retains only in-frame clones and omits some. Found here are more than 85,000 clones, 94% of them singletons; the top ten hold roughly 0.6%. The receptor was isolated from a human donor in good health. V gene TRBV5-1 combines with J gene TRBJ2-5; tentative D call: TRBD2 (6 bases). The DNA end lines up better with TRBJ2-7; the J call may be wrong. The source material was Tregs sorted from blood. The CDR3 is CASSPSSATPYEQYF. CDR3 DNA: TGCGCCAGCAGCCCATCTAGCGCTACTCCCTACGAGCAGTACTTC.